The source of this T cell receptor beta chain is a study of blood T cell repertoires in COVID-19. Study-level background: Sources were T cells, B-cell-depleted T cells, or PBMCs; the material itself was cDNA or gDNA.

The germline V gene encodes CDR1 SGHVS and CDR2 FNYEAQ. Trimming removed 5 bases at V and 3 bases at J, with 11 bases between. The CDR3 spans 13 residues. The repertoire was sequenced with immunoSEQ multiplex PCR; TCRdb's copy has only in-frame clones and lacks some. The sample comprises some 70,000 clones, 80% to 90% of which are singletons, and 8.3% rests with the top ten. The rearrangement uses TRBV7-6 and TRBJ2-7, with a tentative D call TRBD2 (6 bases). This TCR was recovered from a man aged 45-60 years with active COVID-19. The sample was peripheral blood. CDR3 amino acids: CASSQPGVYEQYF. Written as DNA, the CDR3 is TGTGCCAGCAGCCAGCCGGGAGTCTACGAGCAGTACTTC.